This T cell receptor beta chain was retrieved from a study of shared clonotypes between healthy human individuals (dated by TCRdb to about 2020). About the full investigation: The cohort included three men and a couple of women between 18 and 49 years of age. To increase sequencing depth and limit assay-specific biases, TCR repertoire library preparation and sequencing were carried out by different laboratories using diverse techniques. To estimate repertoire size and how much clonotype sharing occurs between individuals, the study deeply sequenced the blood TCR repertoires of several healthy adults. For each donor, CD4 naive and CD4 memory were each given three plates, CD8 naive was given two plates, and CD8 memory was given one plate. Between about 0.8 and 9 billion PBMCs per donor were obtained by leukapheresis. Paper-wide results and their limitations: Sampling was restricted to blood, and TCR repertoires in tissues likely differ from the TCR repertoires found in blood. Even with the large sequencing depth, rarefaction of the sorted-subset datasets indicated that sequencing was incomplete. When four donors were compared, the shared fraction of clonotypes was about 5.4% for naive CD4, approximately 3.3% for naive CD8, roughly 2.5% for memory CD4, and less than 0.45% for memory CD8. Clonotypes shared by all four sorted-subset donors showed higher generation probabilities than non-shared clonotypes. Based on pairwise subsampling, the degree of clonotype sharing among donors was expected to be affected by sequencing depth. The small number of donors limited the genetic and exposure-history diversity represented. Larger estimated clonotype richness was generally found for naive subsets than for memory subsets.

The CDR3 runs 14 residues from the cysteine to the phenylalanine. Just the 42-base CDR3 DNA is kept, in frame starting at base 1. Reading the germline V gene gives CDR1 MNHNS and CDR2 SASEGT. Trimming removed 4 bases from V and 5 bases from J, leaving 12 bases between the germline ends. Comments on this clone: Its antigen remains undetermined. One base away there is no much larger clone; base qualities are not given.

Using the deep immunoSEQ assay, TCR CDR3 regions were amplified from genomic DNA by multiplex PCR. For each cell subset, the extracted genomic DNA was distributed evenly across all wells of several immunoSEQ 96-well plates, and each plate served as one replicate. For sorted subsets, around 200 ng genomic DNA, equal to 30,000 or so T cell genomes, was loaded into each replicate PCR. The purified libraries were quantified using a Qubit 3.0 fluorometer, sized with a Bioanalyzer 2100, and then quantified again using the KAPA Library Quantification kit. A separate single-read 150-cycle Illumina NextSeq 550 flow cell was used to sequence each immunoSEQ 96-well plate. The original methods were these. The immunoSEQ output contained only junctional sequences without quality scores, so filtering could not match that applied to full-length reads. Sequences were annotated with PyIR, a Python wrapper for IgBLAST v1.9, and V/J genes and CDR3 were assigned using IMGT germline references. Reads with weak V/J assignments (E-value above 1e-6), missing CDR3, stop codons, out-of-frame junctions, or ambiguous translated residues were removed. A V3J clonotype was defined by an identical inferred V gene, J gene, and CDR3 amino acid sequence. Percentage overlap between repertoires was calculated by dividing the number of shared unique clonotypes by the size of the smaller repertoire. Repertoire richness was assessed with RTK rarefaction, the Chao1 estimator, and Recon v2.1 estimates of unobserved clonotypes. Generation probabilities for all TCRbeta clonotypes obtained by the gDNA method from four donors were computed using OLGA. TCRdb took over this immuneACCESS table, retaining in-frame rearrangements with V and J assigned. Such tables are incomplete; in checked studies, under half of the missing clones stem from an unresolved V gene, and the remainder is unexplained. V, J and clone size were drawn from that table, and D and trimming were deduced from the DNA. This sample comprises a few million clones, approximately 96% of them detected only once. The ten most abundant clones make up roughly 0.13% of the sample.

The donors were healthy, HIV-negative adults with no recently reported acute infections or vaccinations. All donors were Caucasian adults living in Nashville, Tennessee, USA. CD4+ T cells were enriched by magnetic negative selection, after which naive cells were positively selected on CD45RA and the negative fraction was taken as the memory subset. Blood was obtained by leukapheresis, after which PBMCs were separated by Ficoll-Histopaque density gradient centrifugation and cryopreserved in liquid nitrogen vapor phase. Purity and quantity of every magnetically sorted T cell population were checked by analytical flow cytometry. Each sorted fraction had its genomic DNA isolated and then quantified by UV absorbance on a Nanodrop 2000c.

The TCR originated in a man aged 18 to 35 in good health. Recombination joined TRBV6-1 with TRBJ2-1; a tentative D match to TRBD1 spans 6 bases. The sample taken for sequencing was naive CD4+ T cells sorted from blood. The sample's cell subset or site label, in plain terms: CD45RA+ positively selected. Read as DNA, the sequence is TGTGCCAGCAGTGTCACAGGGAATGACAATGAGCAGTTCTTC. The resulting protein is CASSVTGNDNEQFF.